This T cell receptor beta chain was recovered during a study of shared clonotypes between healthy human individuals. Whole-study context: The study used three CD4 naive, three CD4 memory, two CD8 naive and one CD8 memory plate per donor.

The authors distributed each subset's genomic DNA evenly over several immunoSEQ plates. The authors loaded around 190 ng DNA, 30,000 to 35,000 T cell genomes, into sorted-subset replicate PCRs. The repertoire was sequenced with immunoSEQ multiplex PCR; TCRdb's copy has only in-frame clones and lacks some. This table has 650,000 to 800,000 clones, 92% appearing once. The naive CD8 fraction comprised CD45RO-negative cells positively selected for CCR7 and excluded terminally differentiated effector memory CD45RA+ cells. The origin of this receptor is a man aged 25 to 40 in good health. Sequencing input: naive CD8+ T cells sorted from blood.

The CDR3 sequence is CAWSLDELEAFF. CDR3 DNA sequence: TGTGCCTGGAGTCTGGACGAGCTTGAAGCTTTCTTT. The J gene is TRBJ1-1, the V gene TRBV30; D unresolved. The germline CDR1 and CDR2 sequences are GTSNPN and SVGIG (reference sequence). Trimming took off 2 bases at V and 7 bases at J, with 11 bases between the two ends. The CDR3 runs 12 residues.